Listed below are T cell receptor beta chains from one sample, sequenced in a study of control samples from healthy donors and cancer patients. The assay was immunoSEQ multiplex PCR, and TCRdb's table has in-frame clones only and misses some. The data hold around 19,000 clones, with roughly 80% observed a single time. The specimen was PBMCs. These receptors all come from an elderly man with head and neck cancer. The CDR3 runs from the conserved cysteine through the conserved F or W. D genes are given only for firm matches. The listing skips clone size in some rows; elsewhere it reads once, few, many or a size class.

v_call,d_call,j_call,clone_size,cdr3_nt,cdr3_aa
TRBV2,TRBD2,TRBJ2-2,.,TGTGCCAGCAGCCGACGAGCGGGAGCGAACACCGGGGAGCTGTTTTTT,CASSRRAGANTGELFF
TRBV2,.,TRBJ1-1,.,TGTGCCAGCAGGAGTAGGACGGGAAACACTGAAGCTTTCTTT,CASRSRTGNTEAFF
TRBV9,TRBD2,TRBJ2-7,.,TGTGCCAGCAGCTCTACACCGGGACTAGCGGGAAATCCCTACGAGCAGTACTTC,CASSSTPGLAGNPYEQYF
TRBV5-1,.,TRBJ2-7,.,TGCGCCAGCAGCTTTGCTGCGTGGGGTCCCAACGAGCAGTACTTC,CASSFAAWGPNEQYF
TRBV2,.,TRBJ1-5,.,TGTGCCAGCAGTCGGGACGGCAATCAGCCCCAGCATTTT,CASSRDGNQPQHF
TRBV3-1/TRBV3-2,.,TRBJ1-4,.,TGTGCCAGCAGCCCGTATATGGGGTACGCGAATGAAAAACTGTTTTTT,CASSPYMGYANEKLFF
TRBV30,.,TRBJ2-1,.,TGTGCCTGGACCGTACTCGGGGATGGGGAGCAGTTCTTC,CAWTVLGDGEQFF
TRBV9,.,TRBJ1-2,few,TGTGCCAGCAGCGGAGCGACCGACAGGTCCTATGGCTACACCTTC,CASSGATDRSYGYTF
TRBV3-1/TRBV3-2,.,TRBJ2-6,.,TGTGCCAGCAGCCTCAGGGAAAGTGGGGCCAACGTCCTGACTTTC,CASSLRESGANVLTF
TRBV9,TRBD1,TRBJ1-1,.,TGTGCCAGCAGCGTAGGAGGGACAGGGGGGTGGGCTGAAGCTTTCTTT,CASSVGGTGGWAEAFF
TRBV9,.,TRBJ2-5,few,TGTGCCAGCAGCGCCCCGTACCAAGAGACCCAGTACTTC,CASSAPYQETQYF
TRBV23-1,TRBD1,TRBJ2-6,.,TGCGCCAGCAGTCAGCCGCGGGACAGGGCTGAATCTGGGGCCAACGTCCTGACTTTC,CASSQPRDRAESGANVLTF
TRBV18,.,TRBJ2-5,.,TGTGCCAGCTCAAGATCCCGTTTAGGGGCTGGTGAGACCCAGTACTTC,CASSRSRLGAGETQYF
TRBV28,.,TRBJ1-5,.,TGTGCCAGCAGTCCGGATCGGTGGCGCTTGAATCAGCCCCAGCATTTT,CASSPDRWRLNQPQHF
TRBV10-1,.,TRBJ1-1,.,TGCGCCAGCAGGAGGTCGGAGAACACTGAAGCTTTCTTT,CASRRSENTEAFF
TRBV19,.,TRBJ2-1,.,TGTGCCAGTAGTGAGGGGAGCTCCTACAATGAGCAGTTCTTC,CASSEGSSYNEQFF
TRBV27,.,TRBJ2-3,.,TGTGCCAGCAGTTTTCTGGGACTTTCGACAGATACGCAGTATTTT,CASSFLGLSTDTQYF
TRBV7-8,TRBD1,TRBJ2-2,.,TGTGCCAGCAGCCACTCCGGGACAGTAAACACCGGGGAGCTGTTTTTT,CASSHSGTVNTGELFF
TRBV11-3,.,TRBJ2-7,.,TGTGCCAGCAGCCGGGGAGTTCTGGACGAGCAGTACTTC,CASSRGVLDEQYF
TRBV18,.,TRBJ1-1,few,TGTGCCAGCTCATCCCTCGGGGGGAACACTGAAGCTTTCTTT,CASSSLGGNTEAFF
TRBV27,.,TRBJ2-7,.,TGTGCCAGCAGTTCGTATGCCAGTGGGGCTCCGTACTACGAGCAGTACTTC,CASSSYASGAPYYEQYF
TRBV12-3/TRBV12-4,.,TRBJ2-2,.,TGTGCCAGCAGCCGGATCGGGGAGCTGTTTTTT,CASSRIGELFF